This T cell receptor beta chain was obtained from a study of blood T cell repertoires in COVID-19. The overall study: Sources were T cells, B-cell-depleted T cells, or PBMCs; the material itself was cDNA or gDNA.

V was pared by 1 base and J by 3 bases, with 11 bases between. The CDR3 totals 15 residues. Per the germline V gene, CDR1 is SGHRS and CDR2 is YFSETQ. How the authors handled the data: From reference gene primer amplification, estimates of nucleated cell counts were derived. Using immunoSEQ multiplex PCR, the repertoire was profiled, and TCRdb retains in-frame clones only, with some absent. V and J calls and clone size are copied from that table; D and trimming were computed from the DNA. This repertoire shows fewer than 250,000 clones, roughly 90% found once; its top ten account for around 8.9%. The TCR sequence derives from a woman aged 18-30 years who had recovered from COVID-19. The chain uses TRBV5-1 and TRBJ2-1, with D possibly TRBD2 on 6 matching bases. Material for sequencing was PBMCs or T cells enriched from blood (not recorded which). Here the CDR3 reads CASSLWGSGYNEQFF. The CDR3 DNA sequence: TGCGCCAGCAGCTTGTGGGGTAGCGGCTACAATGAGCAGTTCTTC.